Below, 31 T cell receptor beta chains from the same sample are listed, as sequenced in a study of regulatory T cells in long-lasting Graves disease. The time point was: newly diagnosed GD, antithyroid drugs for less than 3 months. From RNA extracted from PBMCs, the TCR library was made. Through Arm-PCR of CDR3 regions and iRepertoire HTBI primers, TCR beta libraries were built. TCRdb ran MiXCR on the multiplex PCR reads and lists one entry per CDR3 protein. The table lists about 450,000 distinct CDR3 sequences, about 15% of them singletons. In addition, the sample was reused for a study of T cells in Graves' hyperthyroidism and ophthalmopathy.

Here the sequenced sample was peripheral blood mononuclear cells (PBMCs), taken at new diagnosis, from a patient treated with antithyroid drugs. The receptor source for this set is a woman aged 45-65 years with Graves disease.

The V and J genes are TRBV7-9 and TRBJ1-2; tentatively, D is TRBD1 (5 bases). The CDR3 consists of 12 residues. Trimming cost V 5 bases and J 6 bases, with 10 bases left between them. Looked up from germline, CDR1 is SEHNR and CDR2 is FQNEAQ (reference sequence). The CDR3 region is CASSPTVDGYTF. The CDR3 nucleotides read TGTGCCAGCAGCCCGACAGTGGATGGCTACACCTTC.

V and J are TRBV12-3 or TRBV12-4 and TRBJ2-7; a weak D match, TRBD2 (5 bases). The CDR3 spans 15 residues. The V and J ends lost 5 bases and 0 bases respectively, with 14 bases between them. DNA of the CDR3: TGTGCCAGCAGTGAAGGTCTAGCCGCCTCCTACGAGCAGTACTTC. Translated: CASSEGLAASYEQYF.

In its sample, this clonotype was seen many times. The rearrangement links TRBV11-2 to TRBJ2-1, with a tentative D call TRBD1 (6 bases). The CDR3 sequence is 12 residues long. With 2 bases removed from V and 7 bases from J, the gap between germline ends came to 6 bases. CDR1 is SGHAT and CDR2 is FQNNGV in the germline V gene. As DNA, the CDR3 is TGTGCCAGCAGCTTACAGGGGAATGAGCAGTTCTTC. This sequence encodes CASSLQGNEQFF.

This clonotype was picked up many times. This sequence joins TRBV27 and TRBJ2-5, with a tentative D call TRBD1 (6 bases). CDR1 is MNHEY and CDR2 is SMNVEV in the germline V gene (reference sequence). This CDR3 contains 18 residues. The V end was cut by 4 bases, the J end by 5 bases, with 26 bases between. In nucleotides, the CDR3 is TGTGCCAGCAGTTCTTCCCGGATCCGGGACACCCTTTGGGAGACCCAGTACTTC. Translated, it gives CASSSSRIRDTLWETQYF.

The table lists this clonotype with a few counts. The chain combines TRBV6-2 or TRBV6-3 with TRBJ2-1; TRBD2 agrees at 11 bases. The V segment lost 6 bases and the J segment 5 bases; nucleotides outside the gene matches: 0. Germline V CDR1 and CDR2: MNHEY, SVGEGT. The CDR3 extends over 13 amino acids. DNA of the CDR3: TGTGCCAGCAGACTAGCGGGAGACAATGAGCAGTTCTTC. Translating it yields CASRLAGDNEQFF.

This clonotype was found a few times. V is TRBV2 and J is TRBJ2-7; 10 bases match TRBD2. The V and J ends lost 7 bases and 3 bases, in that order; junction bases with no gene match: 9. The germline CDR1 and CDR2 sequences are SNHLY and FYNNEI. This CDR3 is 15 amino acids long. Here the CDR3 DNA reads TGTGCCAGCACCAGACAGGCTAGCGGGAGCTACGAGCAGTACTTC. This codes for CASTRQASGSYEQYF. The whole variable domain, filled in from reference TRBV2 and TRBJ2-7, reads EPEVTQTPSHQVTQMGQEVILRCVPISNHLYFYWYRQILGQKVEFLVSFYNNEISEKSEIFDDQFSVERPDGSNFTLKIRSTKLEDSAMYFCASTRQASGSYEQYFGPGTRLTVT.

This clonotype occurred many times. This chain connects TRBV27 to TRBJ1-2; D is undetermined. From germline, CDR1 is MNHEY and CDR2 SMNVEV (reference sequence). Trimming pared 5 bases from V and 4 bases from J, leaving 11 bases between. This CDR3 comprises 13 residues. The CDR3 sequence: CASSPDNFYGYTF. CDR3 nucleotides: TGTGCCAGCAGTCCCGACAACTTCTATGGCTACACCTTC.

This clonotype was observed many times. DNA for the CDR3: TGTGCCAGCAGTGAACCGAAGACAATAGCGGAAAAGAACTACAATGAGCAGTTCTTC. Protein sequence: CASSEPKTIAEKNYNEQFF. The J gene is TRBJ2-1, the V gene TRBV28; a possible D gene is TRBD2 (6 bases). CDR1 and CDR2 from the germline V gene are MDHEN and SYDVKM. Deletions cut 5 bases from V and 3 bases from J, with 26 bases between. The CDR3 sequence is 19 residues long.

This clonotype appeared many times. The CDR3 is CASDHGAVSYNEQFF. As DNA, the CDR3 is TGTGCCAGCGACCATGGGGCGGTCTCCTACAATGAGCAGTTCTTC. The J gene is TRBJ2-1, the V gene TRBV28; tentative D call: TRBD1 (5 bases). Per the germline V gene, CDR1 is MDHEN and CDR2 is SYDVKM. CDR3 length: 15 amino acids. V lost 8 bases and J lost 0, with 14 bases in between.

There are many counts of this clonotype. V is TRBV12-3 or TRBV12-4 and J is TRBJ2-7, with 8 positions matching TRBD2. The junction had 8 bases not matched to a gene; V was cut back by 4 bases and J by 3 bases. The length of the CDR3 is 15 residues. The DNA for the CDR3 is TGTGCCAGCAGTTCCGGGACTAGAAATGTCTACGAGCAGTACTTC. Translating it yields CASSSGTRNVYEQYF.

At least ten counts were recorded for this clonotype. The chain links TRBV28 to TRBJ2-7; 11 bases line up with TRBD1. CDR1 MDHEN and CDR2 SYDVKM come from the germline V gene. V gave up 5 bases and J gave up 2 bases; unmatched junction bases: 8. This CDR3 has 16 amino acids. CDR3 protein: CASSELRDRGTYEQYF. The CDR3 bases are TGTGCCAGCAGTGAACTCCGGGACAGGGGGACCTACGAGCAGTACTTC.

The table lists this clonotype with many counts. Germline is not matched at one junction end, which may reflect a read error. CDR3 residues: CASSKDQPGKTQYF. Here the CDR3 DNA reads TGTGCCAGCAGCAAAGATCAACCAGGGAAGACCCAGTACTTC. This rearrangement joins TRBV3-1 to TRBJ2-5; maybe TRBD1 (5 bases). Germline V CDR1 and CDR2: LGHDT, YNNKEL (reference sequence). The CDR3 length is 14 residues.

The sample holds many counts of this clonotype. The rearrangement joins TRBV2 to TRBJ1-5; TRBD1 matches at 8 bases. CDR3 size: 14 residues. The germline V gene has CDR1 SNHLY and CDR2 FYNNEI. With 7 bases clipped from V and 7 bases from J, the junction kept 9 bases outside the gene matches. The CDR3 protein is CASTDDRGIQPQHF. The CDR3 DNA reads TGTGCCAGCACCGATGACAGGGGAATCCAGCCCCAGCATTTT.

In this sample, this clonotype turned up many times. The chain is built from TRBV11-2 and TRBJ2-4; D gene uncertain. Trimming stripped 5 bases from V and 6 bases from J, with 20 bases between. The CDR3 is 16 residues long. Germline assignment: CDR1 SGHAT and CDR2 FQNNGV. Here the CDR3 reads CASSRIRAKAPNIQYF. The CDR3 nucleotides are TGTGCCAGCAGCCGAATACGGGCGAAGGCCCCAAACATTCAGTACTTC.

This clonotype was observed at least ten times. CDR3 amino acids: CASSPGGGGSTDTQYF. Written as DNA, the CDR3 is TGTGCCAGCAGCCCTGGAGGGGGGGGGAGCACAGATACGCAGTATTTT. The chain uses TRBV7-9 and TRBJ2-3; weak D call: TRBD2 (7 bases). V was pared by 5 bases and J by 0 bases, with 15 bases between. The CDR3 runs to 16 residues. The germline V gene encodes CDR1 SEHNR and CDR2 FQNEAQ (reference sequence).

This clonotype appeared many times. The rearrangement links TRBV27 to TRBJ1-2; 7 bases map to TRBD1. Germline CDR1 reads MNHEY; CDR2 reads SMNVEV (reference sequence). The junction had 3 bases not matched to a gene; V was cut back by 4 bases and J by 7 bases. The CDR3 is 12 amino acids. The CDR3 coding sequence is TGTGCCAGCAGTTCAGGGGGACGTGGCTACACCTTC. The encoded protein is CASSSGGRGYTF.

This clonotype was recorded many times. The chain employs TRBV18 and TRBJ2-5; D is unresolved. V was shortened by 0 bases and J by 5 bases, with 7 bases between the two germline ends. Germline assignment: CDR1 KGHSH and CDR2 LQKENI. The CDR3 is 13 residues long. Here the CDR3 reads CASSPPMGETQYF. Here the CDR3 DNA reads TGTGCCAGCTCACCACCGATGGGCGAGACCCAGTACTTC.

In this sample, this clonotype turned up a few times. This chain uses TRBV18 with TRBJ2-2; 15 bases match TRBD2. The germline V gene encodes CDR1 KGHSH and CDR2 LQKENI. The CDR3 is made up of 17 amino acids. The V segment lost 4 bases and the J segment 4 bases; nucleotides outside the gene matches: 4. The CDR3 nucleotides read TGTGCCAGCTCACGGACTAGCGGGAGGGCCGCCACCGGGGAGCTGTTTTTT. This translates into CASSRTSGRAATGELFF.

The table lists this clonotype with a few counts. The J gene is TRBJ1-1, the V gene TRBV19, with a weak D call TRBD1 (6 bases). Germline V gene data show CDR1 as LNHDA and CDR2 as SQIVND (reference sequence). This CDR3 region has 16 residues. Trimming removed 3 bases from V and 2 bases from J, with 16 bases in between. CDR3 amino acids: CASSMTEGGRNTEAFF. The CDR3 DNA reads TGTGCCAGTAGTATGACCGAGGGGGGCCGAAACACTGAAGCTTTCTTT.

This clonotype was observed a few times. This chain uses TRBV12-3 or TRBV12-4 with TRBJ2-3; D is tentatively TRBD1 or TRBD2 (5 bases each). There are 15 residues in the CDR3. V lost 2 bases to trimming and J lost 3 bases, with 12 bases between them. CDR3 protein: CASSLSAGSTDTQYF. CDR3 DNA: TGTGCCAGCAGTTTATCGGCAGGGAGTACAGATACGCAGTATTTT.

The table lists this clonotype with a few counts. The J gene is TRBJ2-2, the V gene TRBV10-3; TRBD2 is a possible D gene (6 bases). The germline V gene encodes CDR1 ENHRY and CDR2 SYGVKD. The CDR3 is made up of 15 amino acids. V dropped 2 bases and J dropped 6 bases, with 13 bases sitting between them. Written as DNA, the CDR3 is TGTGCCATCAGTGAGGGGACGGGAGTGGCCGGGGAGCTGTTTTTT. It is translated as CAISEGTGVAGELFF.

On this clonotype itself: A read error may explain this, as a much larger clone is one base away. The conserved closing phenylalanine or tryptophan is absent in this CDR3, likely reflecting a read error. The V gene is TRBV6-1, the J gene TRBJ2-5, with 11 bases fitting TRBD1. The end of the DNA aligns better with TRBJ2-1, so the J call may be wrong. Germline V gives CDR1 MNHNS, CDR2 SASEGT. The CDR3 runs 15 residues. The CDR3 coding sequence is TGTGCCAGCAGCGAGGGACAGGGGGTAGGCAATGAGCAGTTCTCC. Translation: CASSEGQGVGNEQFS.

Ten or more counts support this clonotype. The chain has TRBV12-3 or TRBV12-4 and TRBJ2-7; TRBD1 matches at 9 bases. The J segment lost 2 bases and the V segment lost 7 bases, leaving 9 bases of the junction unmatched. The CDR3 length is 15 residues. CDR3 in DNA: TGTGCCAGCACCCTGGGGACAGGGACTGCCTACGAGCAGTACTTC. Translating it yields CASTLGTGTAYEQYF.

This sequence joins TRBV13 and TRBJ2-6; D gene uncertain. The CDR3 consists of 16 residues. Germline CDR1 reads PRHDT; CDR2 reads FYEKMQ (reference sequence). V lost 7 bases, J lost 4 bases, and 17 bases lay in between. The CDR3 region is CASKPPRLRGANVLTF. The CDR3 nucleotides read TGTGCCAGCAAACCCCCCCGTTTGCGAGGGGCCAACGTCCTGACTTTC.

This clonotype was counted ten times or more. This chain links TRBV12-3 or TRBV12-4 with TRBJ2-5, with a weak D call TRBD1 (6 bases). CDR3 length equals 13 residues. V lost 5 bases, J lost 2 bases, and 9 bases lay in between. CDR3 amino acids: CASSIGQQETQYF. The CDR3 nucleotides are TGTGCCAGCAGTATCGGACAGCAAGAGACCCAGTACTTC.

This clonotype showed up many times. The chain employs TRBV30 and TRBJ2-1, with 8 bases identical to TRBD1. J gave up 8 bases and V 7 bases, and 10 bases lay outside the gene matches. This CDR3 contains 13 residues. Germline values: CDR1 GTSNPN, CDR2 SVGIG (reference sequence). CDR3 region: CASKNRGIDEQFF. CDR3 in DNA: TGTGCCTCAAAGAACAGGGGGATCGATGAGCAGTTCTTC. Using reference TRBV30 and TRBJ2-1 for the parts outside the CDR3, the full variable domain is SQTIHQWPATLVQPVGSPLSLECTVEGTSNPNLYWYRQAAGRGLQLLFYSVGIGQISSEVPQNLSASRPQDRQFILSSKKLLLSDSGFYLCASKNRGIDEQFFGPGTRLTVL.

The table lists this clonotype with a few counts. The chain recombines TRBV2 with TRBJ2-2; D may be TRBD2 (6 bases). The CDR3 totals 15 residues. The germline gives CDR1 SNHLY, CDR2 FYNNEI. The V end was cut by 4 bases, the J end by 0 bases, with 9 bases between. CDR3 loop: CASSVSGTNTGELFF. The CDR3 DNA follows: TGTGCCAGCAGTGTTAGCGGAACGAACACCGGGGAGCTGTTTTTT.

This clonotype was recorded a few times. This chain uses TRBV5-5 with TRBJ2-1; TRBD2 aligns across 11 bases. V was pared by 0 bases and J by 7 bases, with 6 bases of the junction left unmatched. CDR1 and CDR2 (germline): SGHKS, YYEKEE (reference sequence). This CDR3 has 16 residues. The CDR3 loop is CASSLVASGRPNEQFF. The CDR3 nucleotides are TGTGCCAGCAGCTTGGTGGCTAGCGGGAGGCCGAATGAGCAGTTCTTC.

This clonotype was recorded many times. The chain carries TRBV11-3 and TRBJ2-7; 7 nucleotides align to TRBD1. The CDR3 runs to 13 residues. The V gene end was trimmed by 5 bases and the J gene end by 6 bases; junction bases not matched to a gene: 7. Germline values: CDR1 SGHNT, CDR2 YENEEA. Here the CDR3 reads CASSRIQGTEQYF. As DNA, the CDR3 is TGTGCCAGCAGCCGCATACAGGGGACCGAGCAGTACTTC.

The chain links TRBV12-3 or TRBV12-4 to TRBJ1-1, with D tentatively TRBD1 (6 bases). The CDR3 is made up of 12 amino acids. The V and J ends lost 5 bases and 11 bases respectively, with 15 bases between them. The CDR3: CASSLGGAGAFF. CDR3 coding DNA: TGTGCCAGCAGTCTGGGGGGGGCTGGGGCTTTCTTT.

The V and J genes are TRBV3-1 and TRBJ1-2; D perhaps matches TRBD1 (5 bases). The germline V gene has CDR1 LGHDT and CDR2 YNNKEL (reference sequence). The germline V and J ends were trimmed by 4 bases and 9 bases, with 18 bases remaining between them. The CDR3 sequence is 14 residues long. As DNA, the CDR3 is TGTGCCAGCAGCCCAACGATGGGGGATGTAAGCTACACCTTC. Protein sequence: CASSPTMGDVSYTF.